This T cell receptor beta chain is from a study of response to subunit inactivated influenza vaccine. TCRdb processed the RT-PCR reads anew with MiXCR; each CDR3 protein has one entry. The sample carries about 540,000 distinct CDR3 sequences, roughly a quarter recorded once. There are 15 residues in the CDR3. With V trimmed by 5 bases and J by 0 bases, 4 bases remained unmatched. CDR1 and CDR2 (germline): SGHTA, FQGNSA. The data also belong to a second study, concerning T cells expressing NK-cell markers. From that paper: As the method of synthesis, 5'RACE template switching with UMIs yielded TCR beta cDNA. Sorted CD3+CD56-NKG2C+, CD3+CD56+NKG2C- and CD3+CD56+NKG2C+ T cells were the source of the TCR beta repertoires. CD8+ T cells in 5 or 6 donors included dominant NKG2C+ clonotypes at roughly 1.0-8%.

The rearrangement uses TRBV7-2 and TRBJ2-5, with 9 bases aligning to TRBD2. The sequence derives from a man aged 50-59 years who received an inactivated influenza vaccine. The source material was CD4+ T cells sorted from PBMCs, sampled less than 13 days after vaccination. CDR3 DNA sequence: TGTGCCAGCAGCCTCGGGACTAGCTACCAAGAGACCCAGTACTTC. Protein product: CASSLGTSYQETQYF.